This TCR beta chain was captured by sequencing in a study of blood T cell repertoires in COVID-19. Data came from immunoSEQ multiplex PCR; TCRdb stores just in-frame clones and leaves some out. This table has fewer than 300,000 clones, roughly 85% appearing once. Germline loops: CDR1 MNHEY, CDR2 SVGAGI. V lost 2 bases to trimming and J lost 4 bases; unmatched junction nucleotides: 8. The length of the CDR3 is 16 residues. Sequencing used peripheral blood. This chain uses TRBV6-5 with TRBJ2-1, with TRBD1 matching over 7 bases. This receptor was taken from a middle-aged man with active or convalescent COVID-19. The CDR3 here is CASSYAAGTAYNEQFF. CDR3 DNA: TGTGCCAGCAGTTACGCGGCCGGGACAGCATACAATGAGCAGTTCTTC.